Listed here are 28 T cell receptor beta chains from one sample, sequenced in a study of blood T cell repertoires in COVID-19 (dated by TCRdb to the early 2020s). Library preparation employed the immunoSEQ multiplex PCR assay. Here the immuneACCESS table is served through TCRdb, limited to in-frame sequences with V and J called. Missing clones are a known gap in these copies; in checked studies unresolved V genes cover under half, and the rest lacks a known reason. For this sample there are just over 300,000 clones; 85% to 90% appear just once. Around 4.6% of the sample comes from the top ten. Sequenced: PBMCs or T cells enriched from blood (not recorded which). Every receptor here comes from a young man who had recovered from COVID-19.

The chain is built from TRBV14 and TRBJ1-1, with 7 bases fitting TRBD1. The germline V gene has CDR1 SGHDN and CDR2 FVKESK. The ends lost 5 bases at V and 1 base at J; junction bases unmatched: 10. The CDR3 has 16 residues. The CDR3 region has the DNA TGTGCCAGCAGCTTCAGGAGACAGGGCAAGAACACTGAAGCTTTCTTT. This translates into CASSFRRQGKNTEAFF.

The DNA for the CDR3 is TGTGCCAGCAGCTCCGAACTGGGACAGGGAATCACAGATACGCAGTATTTT. Its translation is CASSSELGQGITDTQYF. The rearrangement uses TRBV5-4 and TRBJ2-3; 9 nucleotides align to TRBD1. CDR3 length: 17 amino acids. V shed 3 bases, J shed 2 bases, and the junction held 10 bases outside the gene matches. CDR1 is SGHNT, CDR2 YYREEE, per germline (reference sequence).

The chain links TRBV14 to TRBJ1-1, with D tentatively TRBD1 (5 bases). This CDR3 is built from 14 residues. Trimming cost V 4 bases and J 4 bases, with 13 bases left between them. Germline V gene data show CDR1 as SGHDN and CDR2 as FVKESK. The CDR3 sequence: CASSLRGEGTEAFF. Here the CDR3 DNA reads TGTGCCAGCAGCCTACGGGGGGAGGGCACTGAAGCTTTCTTT.

This clone came up once. The chain carries TRBV7-9 and TRBJ1-1; D call uncertain. CDR1 SEHNR and CDR2 FQNEAQ come from the germline V gene (reference sequence). CDR3 length: 13 residues. V was shortened by 5 bases and J by 3 bases, with 10 bases between the two germline ends. The CDR3 sequence: CASSVGGDTEAFF. CDR3 nucleotides: TGTGCCAGCAGCGTTGGAGGAGACACTGAAGCTTTCTTT.

The rearrangement joins TRBV10-1 to TRBJ1-1; 8 nucleotides agree with TRBD1. This CDR3 has 15 amino acids. Germline trimming cut 0 bases from V and 6 bases from J; bases unmatched to any gene: 6. CDR1 and CDR2 from the germline V gene are WNHNN and SYGVQD (reference sequence). CDR3 bases: TGCGCCAGCAGTGAGTCGGACAGGGCCAACCCTGAAGCTTTCTTT. Encoded protein: CASSESDRANPEAFF.

This sequence joins TRBV3-1 (or the pseudogene TRBV3-2) and TRBJ1-5, with TRBD1 matching over 11 bases. Trimming at V came to 4 bases and at J to 6 bases, leaving 5 bases not matched to a gene. CDR3 length: 15 residues. Germline lookup yields CDR1 LGHDT and CDR2 YNNKEL (reference sequence). This CDR3 is CASSLGQGVGQPQHF. CDR3 nucleotide sequence: TGTGCCAGCAGCCTGGGACAGGGGGTTGGTCAGCCCCAGCATTTT.

This clone was counted a few times. It is likely a read error, because the conserved phenylalanine at the end of the CDR3 is missing. The DNA is omitted, as the CDR3 cannot be located on it reliably, and the CDR3 follows TCRdb's listing. The V call is TRBV11-2, the J call TRBJ2-3; the table's D call, TRBD2, has no DNA check behind it. Germline CDR1 is SGHAT and CDR2 is FQNNGV. The CDR3 spans 10 residues, counting both ends. The CDR3 loop reads CASSFGVVSG.

Here the CDR3 DNA reads TGTGCCACCACACAGGGGGGGGACACTGAAGCTTTCTTT. Protein sequence: CATTQGGDTEAFF. This chain joins TRBV24-1 and TRBJ1-1, with TRBD1 matching 8 bases. Trimming took 8 bases from V and 3 from J; bases not matched to a gene: 4. Germline assignment: CDR1 KGHDR and CDR2 SFDVKD. The CDR3 length is 13 residues.

The chain combines TRBV24-1 with TRBJ2-1; D gene ambiguous. The CDR3 is 11 amino acids. Trimming removed 9 bases at V and 4 bases at J, with 6 bases between. CDR1 is KGHDR and CDR2 is SFDVKD in the germline V gene. The CDR3, as DNA: TGTGCCACCGCCGGGTACAATGAGCAGTTCTTC. Protein product: CATAGYNEQFF.

The chain is built from TRBV6-5 and TRBJ2-7, with D possibly being TRBD1 (5 bases). This CDR3 has 15 amino acids. V lost 0 bases and J 2 bases, leaving 11 bases between the germline ends. From germline, CDR1 is MNHEY and CDR2 SVGAGI. CDR3 amino acids: CASSYSQGTTYEQYF. CDR3 DNA: TGTGCCAGCAGTTACTCGCAGGGAACGACCTACGAGCAGTACTTC.

V usage is TRBV7-8 and J usage is TRBJ1-4, with TRBD1 matching over 7 bases. The CDR3 consists of 14 residues. CDR1 is SGHVS, CDR2 FQNEAQ, per germline. The J segment lost 5 bases and the V segment lost 5 bases, leaving 5 bases of the junction unmatched. The CDR3 reads CASSRDRVNEKLFF. The CDR3 DNA sequence: TGTGCCAGCAGCCGTGACAGGGTCAATGAAAAACTGTTTTTT.

This chain uses TRBV11-3 with TRBJ1-4; 7 bases are shared with TRBD1. This CDR3 is built from 16 residues. CDR1 is SGHNT and CDR2 is YENEEA in the germline V gene. J was trimmed by 3 bases and V by 0 bases; bases with no gene match: 4. CDR3 sequence: CASSLDADRANEKLFF. CDR3 DNA: TGTGCCAGCAGCTTAGACGCCGACAGGGCTAATGAAAAACTGTTTTTT.

The J gene is TRBJ1-5, the V gene TRBV5-6; perhaps TRBD1 as D (6 bases). Germline V gene data show CDR1 as SGHDT and CDR2 as YYEEEE. This CDR3 has 16 residues. V was shortened by 0 bases and J by 0 bases, with 10 bases between the two germline ends. The CDR3 loop reads CASSLGQAYSNQPQHF. CDR3 DNA: TGTGCCAGCAGCTTGGGACAGGCCTATAGCAATCAGCCCCAGCATTTT.

J is TRBJ2-2 and V is TRBV2; D is ambiguous. This CDR3 has 13 residues. V was clipped by 3 bases and J by 4 bases, with 6 bases between them. Looked up from germline, CDR1 is SNHLY and CDR2 is FYNNEI. The CDR3 region has the DNA TGTGCCAGCAGTGATCTATTCACCGGGGAGCTGTTTTTT. Translating it yields CASSDLFTGELFF.

The CDR3 sequence: CASSTRLADPGELFF. The CDR3 region has the DNA TGTGCCAGCAGCACTAGACTAGCTGATCCCGGGGAGCTGTTTTTT. V and J are TRBV11-3 and TRBJ2-2; 7 bases map to TRBD2. CDR1 is SGHNT and CDR2 is YENEEA in the germline V gene. There are 15 residues in the CDR3. V gave up 5 bases and J gave up 6 bases; unmatched junction bases: 9.

The V and J genes are TRBV27 and TRBJ2-1, with D possibly TRBD2 on 6 matching bases. Germline V lookup: CDR1 MNHEY, CDR2 SMNVEV (reference sequence). This CDR3 spans 12 amino acids. V lost 0 bases and J lost 12, with 9 bases in between. The CDR3 DNA reads as TGTGCCAGCAGTTTATCCGGGACTGGGCAGTTCTTC. Translated, it gives CASSLSGTGQFF.

Of note for this clone: Its ends do not fully match the called genes, so a read error is possible. The J gene is TRBJ2-2, the V gene TRBV4-1; perhaps TRBD1 as D (6 bases). Germline V gene sequence: CDR1 MGHRA, CDR2 YSYEKL. The CDR3 is made up of 14 amino acids. The CDR3 DNA is TGCGCCAGCAGCCAAGAAATTCGGCAGGGGCCAAGTGCATTT. Amino acid sequence: CASSQEIRQGPSAF.

The chain carries TRBV27 and TRBJ2-7, with TRBD2 matching 7 bases. The germline V gene has CDR1 MNHEY and CDR2 SMNVEV (reference sequence). This CDR3 spans 16 amino acids. Trimming removed 1 base from V and 2 bases from J; junction bases left unmatched: 8. In nucleotides, the CDR3 is TGTGCCAGCAGTTTATGTGGGGACTACCGCCCCTACGAGCAGTACTTC. Translated, it gives CASSLCGDYRPYEQYF.

V and J are TRBV6-5 and TRBJ2-2, with 7 bases that match TRBD1. This CDR3 has 15 residues. CDR1 MNHEY and CDR2 SVGAGI come from the germline V gene. With 7 bases clipped from V and 4 bases from J, the junction kept 9 bases outside the gene matches. CDR3 bases: TGTGCCAGCATCACTGACAGGGTTGGCACCGGGGAGCTGTTTTTT. This sequence encodes CASITDRVGTGELFF.

This chain joins TRBV4-1 and TRBJ2-7; D is perhaps TRBD1 (5 bases). Per germline, CDR1 MGHRA and CDR2 YSYEKL. V was clipped by 1 base and J by 3 bases, with 10 bases between them. This CDR3 region has 14 residues. The CDR3 bases are TGCGCCAGCAGCCAAGTGAACAGGAACTACGAGCAGTACTTC. It specifies CASSQVNRNYEQYF.

A note on this clone: A junction end diverges from the germline sequence, so it may reflect a read error. The chain recombines TRBV27 with TRBJ2-1, with TRBD1 matching over 9 bases. The V gene's germline CDR1 is MNHEY and CDR2 SMNVEV (reference sequence). The CDR3 is 12 residues long. The CDR3 loop is CASSFQGQGRLF. The CDR3, as DNA: TGTGCCAGCAGTTTCCAAGGACAGGGGAGGCTCTTC.

V and J are TRBV19 and TRBJ1-5, with 7 bases aligning to TRBD1. CDR3 length: 13 residues. The trim removed 7 bases at V and 4 bases at J, leaving 4 bases unmatched. Germline lookup yields CDR1 LNHDA and CDR2 SQIVND (reference sequence). CDR3 DNA: TGTGCCAGTAAACACAGGGGAAATCAGCCCCAGCATTTT. Translation: CASKHRGNQPQHF.

The chain has TRBV3-1 (or the pseudogene TRBV3-2) and TRBJ1-2; D remains unclear. Germline CDR1 is LGHDT and CDR2 is YNNKEL (reference sequence). This CDR3 has 13 amino acids. Trimming removed 1 base at V and 4 bases at J, with 7 bases between. In DNA, the CDR3 is TGTGCCAGCAGCCAAGGGGCGCGCTATGGCTACACCTTC. It codes for CASSQGARYGYTF.

This clone occurred once. The chain is built from TRBV28 and TRBJ1-6, with D possibly being TRBD1 (6 bases). The V gene lost 5 bases and the J gene lost 7 bases, with 15 bases spanning the gap. Germline CDR1 reads MDHEN; CDR2 reads SYDVKM. This CDR3 contains 15 residues. CDR3: CASSPLQGINSPLHF. In nucleotides, the CDR3 is TGTGCCAGCAGTCCCCTCCAGGGGATCAATTCACCCCTCCACTTT.

The V gene is TRBV18, the J gene TRBJ1-5, with TRBD1 matching over 11 bases. In germline, CDR1 is KGHSH, CDR2 LQKENI. V lost 2 bases and J lost 7; bases outside the gene matches: 7. The CDR3 is 16 amino acids. The CDR3: CASSPSGQGARQPQHF. CDR3 in DNA: TGTGCCAGCTCACCATCTGGACAGGGGGCGAGGCAGCCCCAGCATTTT.

This clone was seen a few times. This chain connects TRBV4-2 to TRBJ2-2, with TRBD2 identical over 13 bases. The CDR3 spans 18 residues. Germline assignment: CDR1 LGHNA and CDR2 YNFKEQ. Trimming took 4 bases from V and 3 from J; bases not matched to a gene: 8. The CDR3 region has the DNA TGTGCCAGCAGCCGCATGACCGGGACTAGCGGGGACACCGGGGAGCTGTTTTTT. This sequence encodes CASSRMTGTSGDTGELFF.

The chain couples TRBV9 to TRBJ2-2; 8 nucleotides match TRBD2. Germline V lookup: CDR1 SGDLS, CDR2 YYNGEE. Trimming took 4 bases from V and 6 from J; bases not matched to a gene: 8. This CDR3 contains 15 residues. CDR3 in DNA: TGTGCCAGCAGCTTAGTAGCGGGGCCCTCCGGGGAGCTGTTTTTT. Amino acids: CASSLVAGPSGELFF.

The chain is built from TRBV2 and TRBJ1-5, with D unclear. With 3 bases removed from V and 4 bases from J, the gap between germline ends came to 13 bases. Germline-derived CDR1 and CDR2 are SNHLY and FYNNEI. The CDR3 consists of 15 residues. The CDR3 sequence is CASSEVISRNQPQHF. CDR3 nucleotides: TGTGCCAGCAGTGAGGTCATTTCACGGAATCAGCCCCAGCATTTT.